This T cell receptor beta chain was captured by sequencing in a study of early T cells in non-severe SARS-CoV-2 infection. TCRdb itself ran the 5' RACE reads through MiXCR, one entry per CDR3 protein. This sample has 80,000 to 95,000 distinct CDR3 sequences, with 12% to 15% found just once. Many counts were recorded for this clonotype. Antigen unknown. The V and J ends lost 4 bases and 1 base respectively, with 15 bases between them. From germline, CDR1 is MRHNA and CDR2 SNTAGT. This CDR3 is 16 amino acids long. Study-wide findings and caveats: Matching results from VDJdb favored anti-spike CD8 responses, leaving private and CD4 specificities undetected.

Sequencing was done on a sample of whole blood. The chain links TRBV6-4 to TRBJ2-3, with TRBD2 as a possible D gene (7 bases). The clonotype comes from an adult who was a healthcare worker with PCR-confirmed SARS-CoV-2 infection or an uninfected control (not recorded which). The CDR3 nucleotides read TGTGCCAGCAGTGCTAATACGGGGGGCGGCACAGATACGCAGTATTTT. It is translated as CASSANTGGGTDTQYF.